This TCR beta chain comes out of a study of a mutant IDH1 vaccine in newly diagnosed glioma. Background on the study: Investigators started vaccination 4-6 weeks after radiotherapy alone, or with temozolomide cycles. Study-level findings and limits: Pseudoprogression seemed unrelated to changes in top peripheral T cell clonotypes. 85% to 95% of patients showed vaccine-induced immune responses across multiple MHC alleles.

Profiling relied on immunoSEQ multiplex PCR, and the TCRdb table lists in-frame clones only, not all of them. The sample contains 49,000 or so clones, roughly 78% of which appear only once. Notes on this clone: As yet, its antigen is unknown.

The sample's time point: week 5, during vaccination. What each vaccine dose contained was 300 ug of mutant IDH1 20-mer peptide, accompanied by topical imiquimod. The CDR3 is made up of 15 amino acids. CDR1 and CDR2 from the germline V gene are SGDLS and YYNGEE. Trimming pared 4 bases from V and 1 base from J, leaving 15 bases between. This sequence was found in a woman aged 35 to 49 with glioma. The chain joins TRBV9 to TRBJ2-7; D not resolved. Sample: PBMCs, taken from a glioma patient whose treatment included an IDH1 peptide vaccine. The CDR3 protein is CASSFSPGPSYEQYF. CDR3 in DNA: TGTGCCAGCAGCTTCAGCCCCGGGCCTTCCTACGAGCAGTACTTC.